The entry below describes one T cell receptor (beta chain). The target antigen is unknown. The record originates from a study of beta chain features in type 1 diabetes. The sequenced template was cDNA made from the entire isolated RNA. Produced via immunoSEQ multiplex PCR; TCRdb's table is partial and in-frame only. The data contain around 500,000 clones, around 30% of them singletons. Overall study results and limits: Sequencing used cDNA, and cells with high TCR expression could therefore be over-represented. HLA effects on TCRB rearrangement stayed unresolved here.

V lost 6 bases and J lost 5, with 10 bases in between. The CDR3 sequence is 11 residues long. Germline CDR1 SQVTM, CDR2 ANQGSEA. Central memory, naive, regulatory and stem cell-like memory CD4+ cells were sorted by CD45RO/CCR7/CD25/CD127/CD95/CD27. The chain is built from TRBV29-1 and TRBJ1-1, with D uncertain. Sample: naive CD4+ T cells from blood. The TCR comes from a man younger than 35 in good health. The CDR3 reads CSVRLDTEAFF. As DNA, the CDR3 is TGCAGCGTCCGCCTGGATACTGAAGCTTTCTTT.